This TCR beta chain came from a study of neurological immune-mediated disorders. TCRdb analysed the 5' RACE reads with MiXCR anew, one entry per CDR3 protein. The repertoire holds about 55,000 distinct CDR3 sequences, with 4% as singletons. Deletions cut 6 bases from V and 8 bases from J, with 16 bases between. The CDR3 spans 13 residues. Sorted libraries were made with about a million CD4+ or CD8+ T cells. This clonotype was seen ten or more times. The genes are TRBV12-3 or TRBV12-4 and TRBJ1-2, with D possibly being TRBD1 (6 bases). The TCR comes from a woman between 40 and 50 years old with multiple sclerosis. What was sequenced was CD4+ T cells from blood. This CDR3 is CASSPQGLGGYTF. The CDR3 DNA reads TGTGCCAGCAGCCCCCAGGGGCTAGGGGGCTACACCTTC.